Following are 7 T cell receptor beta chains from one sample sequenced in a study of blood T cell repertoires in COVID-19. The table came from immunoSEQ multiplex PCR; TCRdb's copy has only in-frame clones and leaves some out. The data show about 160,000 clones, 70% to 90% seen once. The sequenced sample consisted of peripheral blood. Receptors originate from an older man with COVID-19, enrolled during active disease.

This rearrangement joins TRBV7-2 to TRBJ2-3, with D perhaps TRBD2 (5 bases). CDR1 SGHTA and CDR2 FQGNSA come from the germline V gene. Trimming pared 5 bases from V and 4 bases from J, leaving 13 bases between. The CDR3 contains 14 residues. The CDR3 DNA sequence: TGTGCCAGCAGCCCGGACCCCGGGGCAGATACGCAGTATTTT. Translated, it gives CASSPDPGADTQYF.

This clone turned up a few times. CDR3 protein: CASSDRGNTIYF. The CDR3 DNA sequence: TGCGCCAGCAGTGACAGGGGAAACACCATATATTTT. The chain couples TRBV10-1 to TRBJ1-3; D gene uncertain. The ends were cut back, 3 bases at V and 4 bases at J, with 4 bases in the middle. Looked up from germline, CDR1 is WNHNN and CDR2 is SYGVQD (reference sequence). CDR3 length: 12 amino acids.

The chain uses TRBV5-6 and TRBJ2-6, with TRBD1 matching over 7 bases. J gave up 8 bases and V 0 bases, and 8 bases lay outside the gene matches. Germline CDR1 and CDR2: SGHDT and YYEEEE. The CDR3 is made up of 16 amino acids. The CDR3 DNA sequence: TGTGCCAGCAGCTTGGGGACAGGCCCGCCCCCCAACGTCCTGACTTTC. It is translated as CASSLGTGPPPNVLTF. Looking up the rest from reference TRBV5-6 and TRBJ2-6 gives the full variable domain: DAGVTQSPTHLIKTRGQQVTLRCSPKSGHDTVSWYQQALGQGPQFIFQYYEEEERQRGNFPDRFSGHQFPNYSSELNVNALLLGDSALYLCASSLGTGPPPNVLTFGAGSRLTVL.

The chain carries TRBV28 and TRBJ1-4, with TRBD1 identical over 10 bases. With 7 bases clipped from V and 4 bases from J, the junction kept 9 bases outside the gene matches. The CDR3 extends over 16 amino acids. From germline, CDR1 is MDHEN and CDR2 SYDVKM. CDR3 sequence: CASIPGQGLGNEKLFF. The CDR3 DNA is TGTGCCAGCATCCCGGGACAGGGGTTAGGTAATGAAAAACTGTTTTTT.

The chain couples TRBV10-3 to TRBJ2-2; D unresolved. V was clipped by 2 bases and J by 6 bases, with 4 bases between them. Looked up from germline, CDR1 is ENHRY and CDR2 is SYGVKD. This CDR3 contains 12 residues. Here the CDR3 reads CAISELPGELFF. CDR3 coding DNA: TGTGCCATCAGTGAGCTCCCCGGGGAGCTGTTTTTT.

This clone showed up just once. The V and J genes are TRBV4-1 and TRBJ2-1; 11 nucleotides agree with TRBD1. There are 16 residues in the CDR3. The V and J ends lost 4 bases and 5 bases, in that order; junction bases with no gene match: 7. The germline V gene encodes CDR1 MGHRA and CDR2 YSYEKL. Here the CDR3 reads CASSPGQGAWDNEQFF. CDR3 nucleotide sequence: TGCGCCAGCAGCCCTGGACAGGGGGCGTGGGACAATGAGCAGTTCTTC.

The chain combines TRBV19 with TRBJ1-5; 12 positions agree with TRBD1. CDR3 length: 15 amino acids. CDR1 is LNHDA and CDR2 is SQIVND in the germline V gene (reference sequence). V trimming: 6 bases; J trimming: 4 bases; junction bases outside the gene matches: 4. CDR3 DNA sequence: TGTGCCAGTAGCGGGACAGGGGGCTTGAATCAGCCCCAGCATTTT. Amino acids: CASSGTGGLNQPQHF.